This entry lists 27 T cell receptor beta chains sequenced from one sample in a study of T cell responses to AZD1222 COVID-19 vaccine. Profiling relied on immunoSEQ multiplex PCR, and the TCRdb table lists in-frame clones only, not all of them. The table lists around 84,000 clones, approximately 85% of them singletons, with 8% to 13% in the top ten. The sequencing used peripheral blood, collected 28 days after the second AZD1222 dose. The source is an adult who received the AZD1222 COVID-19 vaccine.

CDR3 loop: CAISKTGYETDTQYF. CDR3 DNA sequence: TGTGCCATCAGTAAGACAGGGTACGAGACAGATACGCAGTATTTT. The V gene is TRBV10-3, the J gene TRBJ2-3; 7 positions match TRBD1. The germline gives CDR1 ENHRY, CDR2 SYGVKD. The CDR3 length is 15 residues. The V segment lost 5 bases and the J segment 3 bases; nucleotides outside the gene matches: 8.

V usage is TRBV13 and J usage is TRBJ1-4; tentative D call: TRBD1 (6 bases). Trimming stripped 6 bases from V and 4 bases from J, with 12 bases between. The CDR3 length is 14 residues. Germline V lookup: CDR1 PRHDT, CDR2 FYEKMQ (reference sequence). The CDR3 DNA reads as TGTGCCAGCAGTCTGGGGGCGAGTAATGAAAAACTGTTTTTT. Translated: CASSLGASNEKLFF.

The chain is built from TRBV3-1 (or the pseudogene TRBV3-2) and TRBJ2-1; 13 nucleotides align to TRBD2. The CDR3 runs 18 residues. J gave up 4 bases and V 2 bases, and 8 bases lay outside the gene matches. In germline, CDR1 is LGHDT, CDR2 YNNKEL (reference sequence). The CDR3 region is CASSQRLAGGSLYNEQFF. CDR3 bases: TGTGCCAGCAGCCAACGACTAGCGGGGGGTTCCCTATACAATGAGCAGTTCTTC.

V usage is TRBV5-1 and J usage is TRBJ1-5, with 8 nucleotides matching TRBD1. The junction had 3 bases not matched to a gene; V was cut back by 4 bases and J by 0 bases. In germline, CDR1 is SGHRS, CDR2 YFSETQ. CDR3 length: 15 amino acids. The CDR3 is CASSQTGGSNQPQHF. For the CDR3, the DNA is TGCGCCAGCAGCCAAACAGGGGGTAGCAATCAGCCCCAGCATTTT. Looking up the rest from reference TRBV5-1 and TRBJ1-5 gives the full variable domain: KAGVTQTPRYLIKTRGQQVTLSCSPISGHRSVSWYQQTPGQGLQFLFEYFSETQRNKGNFPGRFSGRQFSNSRSEMNVSTLELGDSALYLCASSQTGGSNQPQHFGDGTRLSIL.

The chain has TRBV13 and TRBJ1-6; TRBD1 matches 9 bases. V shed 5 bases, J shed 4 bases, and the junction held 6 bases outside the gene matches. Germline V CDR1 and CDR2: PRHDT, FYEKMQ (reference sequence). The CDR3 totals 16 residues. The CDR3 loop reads CASSSLGTGYNSPLHF. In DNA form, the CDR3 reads TGTGCCAGCAGCAGCCTAGGGACAGGGTATAATTCACCCCTCCACTTT. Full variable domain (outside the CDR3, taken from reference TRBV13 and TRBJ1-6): AAGVIQSPRHLIKEKRETATLKCYPIPRHDTVYWYQQGPGQDPQFLISFYEKMQSDKGSIPDRFSAQQFSDYHSELNMSSLELGDSALYFCASSSLGTGYNSPLHFGNGTRLTVT.

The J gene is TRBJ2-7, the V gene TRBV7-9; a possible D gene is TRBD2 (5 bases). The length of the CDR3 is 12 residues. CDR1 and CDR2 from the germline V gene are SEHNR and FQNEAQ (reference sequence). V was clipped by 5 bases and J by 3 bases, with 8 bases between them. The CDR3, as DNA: TGTGCCAGCAGCGTTGACTACTACGAGCAGTACTTC. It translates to CASSVDYYEQYF.

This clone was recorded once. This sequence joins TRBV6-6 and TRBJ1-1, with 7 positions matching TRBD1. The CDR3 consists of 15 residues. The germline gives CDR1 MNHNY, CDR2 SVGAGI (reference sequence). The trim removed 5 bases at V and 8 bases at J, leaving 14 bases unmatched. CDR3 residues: CASSNPPTGSPEAFF. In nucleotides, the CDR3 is TGTGCCAGCAGTAACCCCCCGACAGGGTCCCCCGAAGCTTTCTTT.

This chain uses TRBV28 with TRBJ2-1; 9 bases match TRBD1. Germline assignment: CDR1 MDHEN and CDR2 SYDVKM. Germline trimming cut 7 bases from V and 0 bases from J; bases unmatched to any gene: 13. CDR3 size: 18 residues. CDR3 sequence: CASMDRDRDFFSYNEQFF. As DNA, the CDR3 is TGTGCCAGCATGGACCGGGACAGGGACTTTTTCTCCTACAATGAGCAGTTCTTC.

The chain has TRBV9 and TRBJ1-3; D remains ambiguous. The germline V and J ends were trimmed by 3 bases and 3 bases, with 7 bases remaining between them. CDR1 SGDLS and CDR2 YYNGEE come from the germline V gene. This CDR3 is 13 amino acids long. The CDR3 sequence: CASSAGDGNTIYF. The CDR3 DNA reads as TGTGCCAGCAGCGCCGGGGATGGAAACACCATATATTTT.

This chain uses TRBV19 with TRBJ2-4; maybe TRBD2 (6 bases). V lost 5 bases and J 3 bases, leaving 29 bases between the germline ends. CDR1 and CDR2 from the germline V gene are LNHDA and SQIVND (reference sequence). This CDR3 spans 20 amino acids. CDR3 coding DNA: TGTGCCAGTAGTGGAGGGGACGGGGTACGACTAGACTTAGACAAAAACATTCAGTACTTC. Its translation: CASSGGDGVRLDLDKNIQYF.

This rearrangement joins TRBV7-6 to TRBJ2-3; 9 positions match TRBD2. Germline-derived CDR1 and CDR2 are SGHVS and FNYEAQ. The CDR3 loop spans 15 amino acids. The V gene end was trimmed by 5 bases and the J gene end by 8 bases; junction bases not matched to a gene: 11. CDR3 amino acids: CASSGSGGLRGTQYF. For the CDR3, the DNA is TGTGCCAGCAGCGGTAGCGGGGGCCTGCGGGGTACGCAGTATTTT.

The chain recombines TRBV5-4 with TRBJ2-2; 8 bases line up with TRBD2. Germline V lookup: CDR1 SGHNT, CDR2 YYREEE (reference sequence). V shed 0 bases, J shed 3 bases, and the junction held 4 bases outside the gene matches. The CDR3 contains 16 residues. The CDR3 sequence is CASSLEASGYTGELFF. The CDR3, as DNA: TGTGCCAGCAGCTTGGAGGCTAGCGGGTACACCGGGGAGCTGTTTTTT.

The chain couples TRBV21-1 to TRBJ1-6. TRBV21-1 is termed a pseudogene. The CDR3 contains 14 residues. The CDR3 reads CASSKGVSKSPLHF. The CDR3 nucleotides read TGTGCCAGCAGCAAAGGGGTGTCTAAATCACCCCTCCACTTT.

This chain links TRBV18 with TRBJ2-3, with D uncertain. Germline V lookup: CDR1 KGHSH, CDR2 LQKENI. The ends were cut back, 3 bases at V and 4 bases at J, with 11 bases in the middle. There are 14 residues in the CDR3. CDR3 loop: CASSPVSMPDTQYF. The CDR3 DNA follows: TGTGCCAGCTCACCTGTTAGTATGCCAGATACGCAGTATTTT.

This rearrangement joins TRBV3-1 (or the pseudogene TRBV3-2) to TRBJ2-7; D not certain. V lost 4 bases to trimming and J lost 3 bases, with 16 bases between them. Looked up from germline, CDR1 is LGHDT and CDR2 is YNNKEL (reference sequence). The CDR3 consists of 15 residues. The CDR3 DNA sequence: TGTGCCAGCAGCCCTACAATAACCCTCATCTACGAGCAGTACTTC. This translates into CASSPTITLIYEQYF.

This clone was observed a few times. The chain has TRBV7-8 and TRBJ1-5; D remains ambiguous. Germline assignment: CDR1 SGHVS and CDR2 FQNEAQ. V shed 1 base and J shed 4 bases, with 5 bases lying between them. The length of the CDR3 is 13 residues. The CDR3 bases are TGTGCCAGCAGCTTAGTAAGGAATCAGCCCCAGCATTTT. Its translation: CASSLVRNQPQHF. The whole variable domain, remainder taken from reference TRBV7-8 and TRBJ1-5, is GAGVSQSPRYKVAKRGQDVALRCDPISGHVSLFWYQQALGQGPEFLTYFQNEAQLDKSGLPSDRFFAERPEGSVSTLKIQRTQQEDSAVYLCASSLVRNQPQHFGDGTRLSIL.

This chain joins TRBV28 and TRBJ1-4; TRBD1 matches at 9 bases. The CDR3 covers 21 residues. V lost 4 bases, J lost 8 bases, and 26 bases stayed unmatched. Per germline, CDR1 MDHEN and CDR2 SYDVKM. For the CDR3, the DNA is TGTGCCAGCAGTTCCTATCAAGATCACAGGGGGCGACGGAAGCGAGGCGAAAAACTGTTTTTT. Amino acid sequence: CASSSYQDHRGRRKRGEKLFF.

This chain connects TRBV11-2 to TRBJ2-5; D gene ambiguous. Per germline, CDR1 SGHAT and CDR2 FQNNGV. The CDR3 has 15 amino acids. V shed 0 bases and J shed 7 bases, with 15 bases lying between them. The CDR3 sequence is CASSLDQLTTRTQYF. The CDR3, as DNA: TGTGCCAGCAGCTTAGATCAATTAACAACAAGGACCCAGTACTTC.

The CDR3 protein is CASSFEDNSPLHF. In DNA form, the CDR3 reads TGTGCCAGCAGCTTCGAAGATAATTCACCCCTCCACTTT. The genes are TRBV5-4 and TRBJ1-6; D not certain. V shed 2 bases and J shed 5 bases, with 5 bases lying between them. Germline V lookup: CDR1 SGHNT, CDR2 YYREEE (reference sequence). There are 13 residues in the CDR3.

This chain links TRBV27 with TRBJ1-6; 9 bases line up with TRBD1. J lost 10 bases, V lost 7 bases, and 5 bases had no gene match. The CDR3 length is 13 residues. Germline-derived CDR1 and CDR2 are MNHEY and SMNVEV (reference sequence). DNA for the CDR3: TGTGCCAGCAAAGGACAGGGGAGGTCACCCCTCCACTTT. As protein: CASKGQGRSPLHF.

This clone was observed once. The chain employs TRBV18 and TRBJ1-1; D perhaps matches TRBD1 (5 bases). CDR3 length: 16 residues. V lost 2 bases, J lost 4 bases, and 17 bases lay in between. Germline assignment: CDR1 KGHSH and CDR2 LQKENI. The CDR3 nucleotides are TGTGCCAGCTCACCAGTATGGGGCGAGGCCCTCACTGAAGCTTTCTTT. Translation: CASSPVWGEALTEAFF.

CDR3 residues: CSVDSAGPAFQQYF. Here the CDR3 DNA reads TGCAGCGTTGATTCGGCAGGTCCAGCCTTCCAGCAGTACTTC. The chain links TRBV29-1 to TRBJ2-7, with D hard to call. The length of the CDR3 is 14 residues. The ends were cut back, 3 bases at V and 8 bases at J, with 20 bases in the middle. Germline lookup yields CDR1 SQVTM and CDR2 ANQGSEA.

The DNA of the CDR3 is TGTGCCAGCAGCAGGGACAGTGGGCTTTATCAGCCCCAGCATTTT. It encodes CASSRDSGLYQPQHF. This chain connects TRBV6-5 to TRBJ1-5; TRBD1 agrees at 7 bases. There are 15 residues in the CDR3. With V trimmed by 6 bases and J by 5 bases, 10 bases remained unmatched. Germline assignment: CDR1 MNHEY and CDR2 SVGAGI.

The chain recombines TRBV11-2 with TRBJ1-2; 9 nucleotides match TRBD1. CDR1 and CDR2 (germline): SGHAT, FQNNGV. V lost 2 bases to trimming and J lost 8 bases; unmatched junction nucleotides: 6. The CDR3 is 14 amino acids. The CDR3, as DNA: TGTGCCAGCAGCTTAAAACAGGGGGCTCGCGGCTACACCTTC. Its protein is CASSLKQGARGYTF.

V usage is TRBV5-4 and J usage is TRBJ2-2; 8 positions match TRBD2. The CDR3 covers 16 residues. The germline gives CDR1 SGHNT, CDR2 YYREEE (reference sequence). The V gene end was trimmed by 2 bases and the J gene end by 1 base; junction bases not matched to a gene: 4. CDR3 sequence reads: CASSFERGRNTGELFF. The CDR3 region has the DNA TGTGCCAGCAGCTTTGAGCGGGGGAGGAACACCGGGGAGCTGTTTTTT.

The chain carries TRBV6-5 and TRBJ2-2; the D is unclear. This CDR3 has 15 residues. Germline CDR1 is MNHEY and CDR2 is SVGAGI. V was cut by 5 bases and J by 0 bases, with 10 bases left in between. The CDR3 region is CASSLNSANTGELFF. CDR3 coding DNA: TGTGCCAGCAGTCTTAACAGCGCGAACACCGGGGAGCTGTTTTTT.

This CDR3 is CASSIGQATVETQYF. The CDR3 DNA is TGTGCCAGTAGTATAGGACAGGCCACAGTTGAGACCCAGTACTTC. The chain is built from TRBV19 and TRBJ2-5; the D gene is possibly TRBD1 (6 bases). V gave up 1 base and J gave up 5 bases, with 14 bases separating them. CDR3 length equals 15 residues. Germline lookup yields CDR1 LNHDA and CDR2 SQIVND (reference sequence).